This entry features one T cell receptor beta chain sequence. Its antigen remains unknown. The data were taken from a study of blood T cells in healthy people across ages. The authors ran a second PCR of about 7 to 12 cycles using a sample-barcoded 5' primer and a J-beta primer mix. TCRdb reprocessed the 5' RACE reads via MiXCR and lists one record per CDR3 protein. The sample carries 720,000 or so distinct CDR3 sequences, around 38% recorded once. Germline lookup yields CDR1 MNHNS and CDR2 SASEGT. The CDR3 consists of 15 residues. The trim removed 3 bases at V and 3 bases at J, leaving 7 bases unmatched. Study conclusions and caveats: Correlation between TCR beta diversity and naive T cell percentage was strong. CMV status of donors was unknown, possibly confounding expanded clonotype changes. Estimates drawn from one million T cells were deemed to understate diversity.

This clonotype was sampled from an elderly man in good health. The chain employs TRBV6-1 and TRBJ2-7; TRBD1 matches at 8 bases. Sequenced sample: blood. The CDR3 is CASSEKGTGRYEQYF. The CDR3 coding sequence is TGTGCCAGCAGTGAGAAGGGGACAGGTCGCTACGAGCAGTACTTC.